These 8 T cell receptor beta chains were sequenced from one sample in a study of T cell responses to AZD1222 COVID-19 vaccine. Sequenced by immunoSEQ multiplex PCR; TCRdb stores in-frame clones only, minus some. The table has approximately 99,000 clones, 85% to 90% seen once; the top ten hold about 3%. The specimen was peripheral blood, collected on day 0 of AZD1222 vaccination. The receptor set was obtained from an adult in good health.

The rearrangement links TRBV27 to TRBJ2-4, with D unresolved. The CDR3 is 15 amino acids. Germline CDR1 is MNHEY and CDR2 is SMNVEV (reference sequence). The V gene lost 4 bases and the J gene lost 2 bases, with 12 bases spanning the gap. The CDR3 region has the DNA TGTGCCAGCAGTTCCCTCGGCCTGACCAAAAACATTCAGTACTTC. Its protein is CASSSLGLTKNIQYF.

V and J are TRBV6-5 and TRBJ2-2; D not resolved. Germline V gives CDR1 MNHEY, CDR2 SVGAGI. The CDR3 loop spans 15 amino acids. V was shortened by 5 bases and J by 10 bases, with 20 bases between the two germline ends. The DNA of the CDR3 is TGTGCCAGCAGTCCCCGGACGCCTCCCGCCACGGAGCTGTTTTTT. This sequence encodes CASSPRTPPATELFF.

The V gene is TRBV4-2, the J gene TRBJ2-3, with D hard to call. The CDR3 loop spans 14 amino acids. The germline V and J ends were trimmed by 0 bases and 6 bases, with 10 bases remaining between them. The germline V gene encodes CDR1 LGHNA and CDR2 YNFKEQ. The CDR3 nucleotides are TGTGCCAGCAGCCAAGACGGCTCCACCGATACGCAGTATTTT. It codes for CASSQDGSTDTQYF.

The chain's CDR3 is CASGAGTGIYNSPLHF. The CDR3 DNA follows: TGTGCCAGCGGGGCCGGGACAGGGATATATAATTCACCCCTCCACTTT. This sequence joins TRBV28 and TRBJ1-6; 9 bases match TRBD1. The V and J ends lost 8 bases and 4 bases, in that order; junction bases with no gene match: 9. The V gene's germline CDR1 is MDHEN and CDR2 SYDVKM. The CDR3 consists of 16 residues.

CDR3 sequence reads: CASSLWGLRVDNQPQHF. CDR3 sequence (DNA): TGTGCCAGCAGCTTGTGGGGGCTCCGGGTAGACAATCAGCCCCAGCATTTT. The chain combines TRBV5-5 with TRBJ1-5; TRBD1 might be the D (6 bases). Trimming took off 1 base at V and 3 bases at J, with 17 bases between the two ends. The CDR3 covers 17 residues. Germline V gene sequence: CDR1 SGHKS, CDR2 YYEKEE (reference sequence).

The sample holds one count of this clone. The chain is built from TRBV29-1 and TRBJ2-7; 7 nucleotides line up with TRBD1. The CDR3 runs 14 residues. V trimming: 5 bases; J trimming: 5 bases; junction bases outside the gene matches: 12. Per the germline V gene, CDR1 is SQVTM and CDR2 is ANQGSEA. CDR3 sequence reads: CSVQGAGGKDEQYF. The CDR3 DNA follows: TGCAGCGTTCAAGGTGCAGGGGGTAAGGACGAGCAGTACTTC.

The chain recombines TRBV7-9 with TRBJ1-5; TRBD1 agrees at 8 bases. The V gene's germline CDR1 is SEHNR and CDR2 FQNEAQ (reference sequence). This CDR3 is 15 amino acids long. Trimming took 5 bases from V and 1 from J; bases not matched to a gene: 4. The CDR3 loop reads CASSPRGQSNQPQHF. CDR3 in DNA: TGTGCCAGCAGCCCCAGGGGGCAGAGCAATCAGCCCCAGCATTTT.

The V call is TRBV4-2, the J call TRBJ1-1; D gene uncertain. The V end was cut by 0 bases, the J end by 0 bases, with 14 bases between. CDR1 and CDR2 from the germline V gene are LGHNA and YNFKEQ. This CDR3 spans 17 amino acids. The CDR3 coding sequence is TGTGCCAGCAGCCAAGATCATACGAAAGGGTTGAACACTGAAGCTTTCTTT. It is translated as CASSQDHTKGLNTEAFF.